One sample yielded the 24 T cell receptor beta chains listed below, sequenced in a study of T cell changes during pregnancy in multiple sclerosis. The method was immunoSEQ multiplex PCR; TCRdb's version includes in-frame clones alone and lacks a portion of them. The sample shows over 35,000 clones, roughly 87% of them seen only once. Sequencing was performed on CD4+ T cells from peripheral blood mononuclear cells, taken in the first trimester of pregnancy. Source of these receptors: a female donor with multiple sclerosis, enrolled in a pregnancy study.

The chain combines TRBV7-2 with TRBJ2-3; D is uncertain. V shed 5 bases and J shed 3 bases, with 12 bases lying between them. Germline values: CDR1 SGHTA, CDR2 FQGNSA. The CDR3 spans 14 residues. CDR3 nucleotides: TGTGCCAGCAGCCACTATGCGACTACAGATACGCAGTATTTT. It yields the protein CASSHYATTDTQYF. The full variable domain, its missing parts supplied by reference TRBV7-2 and TRBJ2-3, is GAGVSQSPSNKVTEKGKDVELRCDPISGHTALYWYRQSLGQGLEFLIYFQGNSAPDKSGLPSDRFSAERTGGSVSTLTIQRTQQEDSAVYLCASSHYATTDTQYFGPGTRLTVL.

CDR3: CASRPGSYNEQFF. In DNA, the CDR3 is TGTGCCAGCAGGCCAGGCTCCTACAATGAGCAGTTCTTC. The chain uses TRBV7-9 and TRBJ2-1; D uncertain. From germline, CDR1 is SEHNR and CDR2 FQNEAQ (reference sequence). Between the trimmed V and J ends, which lost 6 bases and 0 bases, there was a span of 6 bases. CDR3 length: 13 residues.

The chain has TRBV30 and TRBJ2-7, with TRBD2 identical over 7 bases. Germline lookup yields CDR1 GTSNPN and CDR2 SVGIG (reference sequence). V dropped 0 bases and J dropped 0; count of bases not matched to a gene: 2. This CDR3 has 14 residues. DNA of the CDR3: TGTGCCTGGAGTGTAAGCGGGAACTCCTACGAGCAGTACTTC. Its translation: CAWSVSGNSYEQYF.

This chain links TRBV29-1 with TRBJ1-5; the D gene is possibly TRBD1 (6 bases). Per the germline V gene, CDR1 is SQVTM and CDR2 is ANQGSEA. V shed 6 bases and J shed 4 bases, with 19 bases lying between them. CDR3 length: 15 residues. The CDR3 here is CSVNGDRDKNQPQHF. CDR3 in DNA: TGCAGCGTAAACGGGGACCGGGACAAAAATCAGCCCCAGCATTTT.

This chain links TRBV6-5 with TRBJ2-5, with 13 bases matching TRBD2. V shed 7 bases and J 6 bases; nucleotides not matched to a gene: 5. The CDR3 consists of 14 residues. Germline V gene data show CDR1 as MNHEY and CDR2 as SVGAGI. CDR3 sequence (DNA): TGTGCCAGCAATGGACTAGCGGGAGTAAAGACCCAGTACTTC. As protein: CASNGLAGVKTQYF.

The chain has TRBV5-1 and TRBJ2-7, with 11 bases aligning to TRBD2. V gave up 1 base and J gave up 2 bases; unmatched junction bases: 5. Germline V CDR1 and CDR2: SGHRS, YFSETQ. There are 16 residues in the CDR3. The CDR3 sequence is CASSLTLAGGAYEQYF. CDR3 nucleotide sequence: TGCGCCAGCAGCTTGACCCTAGCGGGAGGCGCCTACGAGCAGTACTTC.

The gene calls are TRBV5-6 and TRBJ2-3, with TRBD2 as a possible D gene (5 bases). The CDR3 is made up of 12 amino acids. Germline assignment: CDR1 SGHDT and CDR2 YYEEEE. V dropped 3 bases and J dropped 9 bases, with 11 bases sitting between them. CDR3 in DNA: TGTGCCAGCAGCTCAAATGACTACACGCAGTATTTT. The encoded protein is CASSSNDYTQYF.

DNA of the CDR3: TGTGCCACCAAAGCTGGAACAGGGCCTATCTCCTACAATGAGCAGTTCTTC. It encodes CATKAGTGPISYNEQFF. V gene TRBV15 combines with J gene TRBJ2-1, with D tentatively TRBD1 (6 bases). There are 17 residues in the CDR3. Per the germline V gene, CDR1 is LNHNV and CDR2 is YYDKDF (reference sequence). Trimming took off 7 bases at V and 0 bases at J, with 19 bases between the two ends.

The rearrangement uses TRBV30 and TRBJ2-3, with 8 positions matching TRBD2. CDR1 GTSNPN and CDR2 SVGIG come from the germline V gene (reference sequence). The V and J ends lost 1 base and 2 bases, in that order; junction bases with no gene match: 8. The CDR3 runs 16 residues. The CDR3 here is CAWSGGLAGTTDTQYF. CDR3 in DNA: TGTGCCTGGAGTGGGGGCTTAGCGGGGACCACAGATACGCAGTATTTT. Together with reference TRBV30 and TRBJ2-3, the CDR3 gives the full variable domain: SQTIHQWPATLVQPVGSPLSLECTVEGTSNPNLYWYRQAAGRGLQLLFYSVGIGQISSEVPQNLSASRPQDRQFILSSKKLLLSDSGFYLCAWSGGLAGTTDTQYFGPGTRLTVL.

This clone was counted only a few times. The chain combines TRBV7-9 with TRBJ1-6; D not certain. The germline V and J ends were trimmed by 4 bases and 10 bases, with 23 bases remaining between them. CDR3 length: 17 amino acids. Germline V gene data show CDR1 as SEHNR and CDR2 as FQNEAQ (reference sequence). CDR3 amino acids: CASSSPNAVRINSPLHF. The CDR3 region has the DNA TGTGCCAGCAGCTCCCCTAATGCGGTTCGGATTAACTCACCCCTCCACTTT.

In DNA form, the CDR3 reads TGTGCCAGCAGCTTAAATCTAATGCAGGGGAGGGGGAACACTGAAGCTTTCTTT. Its translation is CASSLNLMQGRGNTEAFF. The chain uses TRBV7-9 and TRBJ1-1; tentative D call: TRBD1 (6 bases). Trimming pared 2 bases from V and 1 base from J, leaving 20 bases between. The germline gives CDR1 SEHNR, CDR2 FQNEAQ (reference sequence). The CDR3 totals 18 residues.

CDR3 region: CASSWTSGSYNEQFF. DNA for the CDR3: TGTGCCAGCAGTTGGACTAGCGGATCCTACAATGAGCAGTTCTTC. V is TRBV27 and J is TRBJ2-1; 10 nucleotides agree with TRBD2. CDR3 size: 15 residues. Trimming took 4 bases from V and 1 from J; bases not matched to a gene: 1. CDR1 and CDR2 (germline): MNHEY, SMNVEV (reference sequence).

The rearrangement links TRBV11-2 to TRBJ1-2; maybe TRBD1 (6 bases). CDR1 and CDR2 (germline): SGHAT, FQNNGV. Trimming pared 5 bases from V and 0 bases from J, leaving 25 bases between. The CDR3 extends over 19 amino acids. CDR3 sequence (DNA): TGTGCCAGCAGCACCAAATGGAGGACAGACCCCACAGCTAACTATGGCTACACCTTC. It specifies CASSTKWRTDPTANYGYTF.

The rearrangement uses TRBV7-9 and TRBJ2-1; no clear D. Germline V gene data show CDR1 as SEHNR and CDR2 as FQNEAQ (reference sequence). Trimming stripped 7 bases from V and 6 bases from J, with 10 bases between. This CDR3 spans 12 amino acids. The CDR3 is CASNFIFNEQFF. CDR3 sequence (DNA): TGTGCCAGCAACTTCATTTTCAATGAGCAGTTCTTC.

The J gene is TRBJ1-5, the V gene TRBV11-3; weak D call: TRBD1 (5 bases). Germline V gene sequence: CDR1 SGHNT, CDR2 YENEEA. The CDR3 extends over 16 amino acids. V gave up 7 bases and J gave up 7 bases, with 23 bases separating them. Written as DNA, the CDR3 is TGTGCCAGCACCTCGGGGGGGGATCTTGAGGGCCAGCCCCAGCATTTT. Translation gives CASTSGGDLEGQPQHF.

The chain employs TRBV11-2 and TRBJ2-7; tentatively, D is TRBD2 (6 bases). This CDR3 comprises 11 residues. Trimming removed 5 bases from V and 12 bases from J, with 14 bases in between. Germline loops: CDR1 SGHAT, CDR2 FQNNGV. The DNA of the CDR3 is TGTGCCAGCAGCCAGGAGCGGGTCGGGTACTTC. Translation gives CASSQERVGYF.

The chain employs TRBV5-6 and TRBJ1-1; TRBD1 matches at 7 bases. Germline V CDR1 and CDR2: SGHDT, YYEEEE. This CDR3 is built from 17 residues. With 4 bases clipped from V and 0 bases from J, the junction kept 12 bases outside the gene matches. The DNA for the CDR3 is TGTGCCAGCAGCATAGACAGGGTGGGCCGGCTGAACACTGAAGCTTTCTTT. It is translated as CASSIDRVGRLNTEAFF.

The chain joins TRBV11-2 to TRBJ2-1; TRBD2 matches 11 bases. V shed 4 bases, J shed 9 bases, and the junction held 8 bases outside the gene matches. This CDR3 is built from 15 residues. Germline V gene data show CDR1 as SGHAT and CDR2 as FQNNGV. CDR3 coding DNA: TGTGCCAGCAGCTCCTTACTAGCGGGAGCGGTTGAGCAGTTCTTC. Translating it yields CASSSLLAGAVEQFF.

The chain carries TRBV2 and TRBJ2-7; 9 bases fit TRBD2. There are 14 residues in the CDR3. Unmatched junction bases numbered 4, after V lost 1 base and J lost 6 bases. Germline V gene data show CDR1 as SNHLY and CDR2 as FYNNEI. The CDR3 coding sequence is TGTGCCAGCAGTGAAGTAGGCGGGAGGGTCGAGCAGTACTTC. It is translated as CASSEVGGRVEQYF.

J is TRBJ1-1 and V is TRBV19; 7 bases map to TRBD1. Per germline, CDR1 LNHDA and CDR2 SQIVND (reference sequence). With V trimmed by 5 bases and J by 4 bases, 10 bases remained unmatched. This CDR3 region has 15 residues. CDR3 nucleotides: TGTGCCAGTAGTGCGTGGACAGGACGGGGCACTGAAGCTTTCTTT. This sequence encodes CASSAWTGRGTEAFF. Supplemented by reference TRBV19 and TRBJ1-1, the full variable domain reads DGGITQSPKYLFRKEGQNVTLSCEQNLNHDAMYWYRQDPGQGLRLIYYSQIVNDFQKGDIAEGYSVSREKKESFPLTVTSAQKNPTAFYLCASSAWTGRGTEAFFGQGTRLTVV.

The V and J genes are TRBV2 and TRBJ2-2; 11 nucleotides line up with TRBD2. The CDR3 covers 16 residues. Germline assignment: CDR1 SNHLY and CDR2 FYNNEI. V lost 6 bases to trimming and J lost 7 bases; unmatched junction nucleotides: 10. The CDR3, as DNA: TGTGCCAGCAGAGAATTAGCGGGAGGGCACGGCGGGGAGCTGTTTTTT. It specifies CASRELAGGHGGELFF.

The CDR3, as DNA: TGTGCCAGCAGTCAACCGGGACTAGATGGCGATGAGCAGTTCTTC. Translation: CASSQPGLDGDEQFF. This sequence joins TRBV28 and TRBJ2-1, with 8 bases matching TRBD2. The CDR3 spans 15 residues. Germline-derived CDR1 and CDR2 are MDHEN and SYDVKM. V lost 5 bases to trimming and J lost 8 bases; unmatched junction nucleotides: 11.

This chain uses TRBV11-1 with TRBJ1-5; no definite D call. Germline V CDR1 and CDR2: SGHAT, FQDESV (reference sequence). The CDR3 has 13 residues. V lost 2 bases to trimming and J lost 2 bases, with 4 bases between them. In DNA form, the CDR3 reads TGTGCCAGCAGCTTACCCGGCAATCAGCCCCAGCATTTT. Its translation: CASSLPGNQPQHF.

The rearrangement joins TRBV11-2 to TRBJ2-6, with 8 bases aligning to TRBD1. The V and J ends lost 6 bases and 1 base, in that order; junction bases with no gene match: 8. Germline V CDR1 and CDR2: SGHAT, FQNNGV. The CDR3 consists of 17 residues. Here the CDR3 reads CASRPGTGISGANVLTF. CDR3 DNA: TGTGCCAGCAGGCCCGGGACAGGAATTTCTGGGGCCAACGTCCTGACTTTC. The full variable domain, its missing parts supplied by reference TRBV11-2 and TRBJ2-6, is EAGVAQSPRYKIIEKRQSVAFWCNPISGHATLYWYQQILGQGPKLLIQFQNNGVVDDSQLPKDRFSAERLKGVDSTLKIQPAKLEDSAVYLCASRPGTGISGANVLTFGAGSRLTVL.